One and the same sample provided the 5 T cell receptor beta chains below, sequenced in a study of T cell responses to AZD1222 COVID-19 vaccine. Generated by immunoSEQ multiplex PCR, the TCRdb table keeps only in-frame clones and is missing some. The data contain more than 95,000 clones, about 90% of them seen just once; the ten biggest clones take up more than 9%. This material consisted of peripheral blood, taken on day 0 of AZD1222 vaccination. The source of these receptors is an adult in good health.

The chain has TRBV6-1 and TRBJ1-2; D may be TRBD1 (5 bases). Per the germline V gene, CDR1 is MNHNS and CDR2 is SASEGT. V lost 0 bases to trimming and J lost 4 bases, with 9 bases between them. CDR3 length equals 14 residues. The CDR3 spells CASSEAGASYGYTF. CDR3 coding DNA: TGTGCCAGCAGTGAAGCTGGGGCGAGCTATGGCTACACCTTC.

This chain links TRBV19 with TRBJ1-5; 12 bases align to TRBD1. The CDR3 totals 20 residues. Looked up from germline, CDR1 is LNHDA and CDR2 is SQIVND (reference sequence). V trimming: 4 bases; J trimming: 4 bases; junction bases outside the gene matches: 17. The CDR3 nucleotides are TGTGCCAGTAGTACCACGAACCGGGACAGGGGGCAAGAAAAGAATCAGCCCCAGCATTTT. Its protein product is CASSTTNRDRGQEKNQPQHF. Supplemented by reference TRBV19 and TRBJ1-5, the full variable domain reads DGGITQSPKYLFRKEGQNVTLSCEQNLNHDAMYWYRQDPGQGLRLIYYSQIVNDFQKGDIAEGYSVSREKKESFPLTVTSAQKNPTAFYLCASSTTNRDRGQEKNQPQHFGDGTRLSIL.

This chain uses TRBV6-5 with TRBJ1-2; unclear D gene. V gave up 4 bases and J gave up 3 bases, with 12 bases separating them. CDR3 length: 14 amino acids. Germline CDR1 and CDR2: MNHEY and SVGAGI. This chain's CDR3 is CASSFGRQDYGYTF. The CDR3 DNA is TGTGCCAGCAGTTTTGGCCGCCAAGACTATGGCTACACCTTC.

This chain connects TRBV2 to TRBJ1-4, with 7 bases identical to TRBD1. This CDR3 contains 12 residues. With V trimmed by 8 bases and J by 13 bases, 10 bases remained unmatched. Germline V gene data show CDR1 as SNHLY and CDR2 as FYNNEI. The chain's CDR3 is CASGSPRTGLFF. The CDR3 coding sequence is TGTGCCAGCGGCTCCCCTCGGACAGGACTGTTTTTT.

As DNA, the CDR3 is TGCAGCGTAATAGATAACATTCCCCTCCACTTT. It encodes CSVIDNIPLHF. This chain links TRBV20-1 with TRBJ1-6; no definite D call. The V gene's germline CDR1 is DFQATT and CDR2 SNEGSKA (reference sequence). This CDR3 spans 11 amino acids.